The 12 T cell receptor beta chains in this list originate from one sample, sequenced in a study of T-cell memory formation after mild COVID-19. MiXCR, applied by TCRdb to the 5' RACE reads, yields one record per CDR3 protein. The sample has roughly 550,000 distinct CDR3 sequences, roughly 20% seen once. The sequencing input was PBMCs or a T cell subset sorted from them (not recorded which). Receptors originate from an adult woman who had mild COVID-19 (a few samples of this study predate the infection). Cell type and time point are not known.

Here the CDR3 reads CASSLRVGGRDNEQFF. CDR3 bases: TGTGCCAGCAGTTTGCGGGTCGGCGGGAGGGACAATGAGCAGTTCTTC. The V call is TRBV12-3 or TRBV12-4, the J call TRBJ2-1, with TRBD2 matching over 9 bases. The CDR3 length is 16 residues. V was pared by 3 bases and J by 5 bases, with 8 bases of the junction left unmatched.

The chain couples TRBV15 to TRBJ1-1, with unresolved D. Per the germline V gene, CDR1 is LNHNV and CDR2 is YYDKDF (reference sequence). The CDR3 covers 14 residues. The ends were cut back, 0 bases at V and 5 bases at J, with 10 bases in the middle. The CDR3 DNA reads TGTGCCACCAGCAGAGATGGGGTAGGGACTGAAGCTTTCTTT. Translating it yields CATSRDGVGTEAFF.

The gene calls are TRBV20-1 and TRBJ2-1, with 12 positions matching TRBD2. CDR1 is DFQATT and CDR2 is SNEGSKA in the germline V gene (reference sequence). V was pared by 1 base and J by 0 bases, with 1 base of the junction left unmatched. This CDR3 is 16 amino acids long. The CDR3 loop is CSARGLAGDSYNEQFF. In DNA form, the CDR3 reads TGCAGTGCTAGAGGACTAGCGGGGGACTCCTACAATGAGCAGTTCTTC.

This clonotype was found many times. This rearrangement joins TRBV7-2 to TRBJ2-3, with no clear D. With 5 bases removed from V and 2 bases from J, the gap between germline ends came to 2 bases. Germline V gives CDR1 SGHTA, CDR2 FQGNSA. CDR3 length equals 11 residues. The CDR3 region is CASSHTDTQYF. The DNA of the CDR3 is TGTGCCAGCAGCCACACAGATACGCAGTATTTT.

This clonotype was observed a few times. The chain uses TRBV18 and TRBJ2-7; 7 nucleotides agree with TRBD1. V lost 3 bases, J lost 2 bases, and 7 bases stayed unmatched. The CDR3 has 15 residues. Germline V CDR1 and CDR2: KGHSH, LQKENI. In DNA form, the CDR3 reads TGTGCCAGCTCACCTACTGGGACAGCCACCTACGAGCAGTACTTC. Translation gives CASSPTGTATYEQYF.

This rearrangement joins TRBV7-3 to TRBJ2-2; D possibly corresponds to TRBD1 (5 bases). Germline V gene data show CDR1 as SGHTA and CDR2 as FQGTGA. The CDR3 covers 14 residues. Between the trimmed V and J ends, which lost 5 bases and 3 bases, there was a span of 10 bases. CDR3 bases: TGTGCCAGCAGCGCTGACAGAGACACCGGGGAGCTGTTTTTT. Residues: CASSADRDTGELFF.

The rearrangement links TRBV4-1 to TRBJ2-1, with a weak D call TRBD2 (6 bases). The CDR3 is 12 amino acids. Trimming took 9 bases from V and 6 from J, leaving 12 bases between them. Germline V gives CDR1 MGHRA, CDR2 YSYEKL. CDR3 protein: CASSGELNEQFF. The CDR3 coding sequence is TGCGCCAGTAGCGGCGAGCTCAATGAGCAGTTCTTC.

Many counts were recorded for this clonotype. This chain links TRBV5-1 with TRBJ1-6, with unresolved D. Trimming took off 7 bases at V and 2 bases at J, with 10 bases between the two ends. CDR1 is SGHRS and CDR2 is YFSETQ in the germline V gene. The CDR3 is made up of 14 amino acids. CDR3 in amino acids: CASRTEPYNSPLHF. The DNA for the CDR3 is TGCGCCAGCCGAACAGAGCCCTATAATTCACCCCTCCACTTT.

The gene calls are TRBV7-9 and TRBJ2-7; 10 positions agree with TRBD1. The CDR3 is 16 residues long. Trimming cost V 0 bases and J 0 bases; bases outside gene matches: 2. Germline loops: CDR1 SEHNR, CDR2 FQNEAQ (reference sequence). The CDR3 loop is CASSLAGTGASYEQYF. The CDR3 DNA follows: TGTGCCAGCAGCTTAGCGGGGACAGGGGCCTCCTACGAGCAGTACTTC.

Many counts were recorded for this clonotype. The J gene is TRBJ2-1, the V gene TRBV4-2; TRBD1 or TRBD2 may be the D gene (6 bases each). Trimming shortened V by 2 bases and J by 0 bases, and 17 bases separated the two germline ends. The CDR3 runs 18 residues. The germline V gene has CDR1 LGHNA and CDR2 YNFKEQ. The CDR3 bases are TGTGCCAGCAGCCAAACCCAGCCGGGGGCCGGCTCCTACAATGAGCAGTTCTTC. This codes for CASSQTQPGAGSYNEQFF.

The sample holds a few counts of this clonotype. This chain links TRBV5-1 with TRBJ2-1; D is uncertain. Between the trimmed V and J ends, which lost 1 base and 2 bases, there was a span of 10 bases. The CDR3 sequence is 15 residues long. Germline lookup yields CDR1 SGHRS and CDR2 YFSETQ. CDR3 sequence reads: CASSLWWGPYNEQFF. The DNA for the CDR3 is TGCGCCAGCAGCTTGTGGTGGGGTCCCTACAATGAGCAGTTCTTC.

This clonotype was recorded many times. J is TRBJ1-1 and V is TRBV12-3 or TRBV12-4, with 10 bases fitting TRBD1. The CDR3 loop spans 17 amino acids. The junction had 8 bases not matched to a gene; V was cut back by 3 bases and J by 1 base. The CDR3: CASSFGDRGNPNTEAFF. The CDR3 nucleotides read TGTGCCAGCAGTTTTGGGGACAGGGGTAACCCGAACACTGAAGCTTTCTTT.